These 24 T cell receptor beta chains were sequenced from one sample in a study of blood T cell repertoires in COVID-19. The protocol was immunoSEQ multiplex PCR, while the TCRdb copy is restricted to in-frame clones and leaves out a portion. The data hold roughly 500,000 clones, with 80% to 90% observed a single time. The specimen sequenced was PBMCs or T cells enriched from blood (not recorded which). The receptors here all came from a woman in her fifties or sixties who had recovered from COVID-19.

V is TRBV28 and J is TRBJ2-7; maybe TRBD1 (6 bases). V was clipped by 5 bases and J by 2 bases, with 19 bases between them. Germline CDR1 reads MDHEN; CDR2 reads SYDVKM. The CDR3 totals 16 residues. CDR3 region: CASSPSAASGAYEQYV. DNA of the CDR3: TGTGCCAGCAGTCCCTCGGCGGCCTCAGGGGCCTACGAGCAGTACGTC.

J is TRBJ1-1 and V is TRBV6-2 or TRBV6-3; no definite D call. The CDR3 is 13 residues long. From germline, CDR1 is MNHEY and CDR2 SVGEGT. V was pared by 3 bases and J by 3 bases, with 8 bases between. The CDR3 coding sequence is TGTGCCAGCAGTTATTATTCGTACACTGAAGCTTTCTTT. Protein sequence: CASSYYSYTEAFF.

The chain couples TRBV2 to TRBJ1-3, with D unclear. The CDR3 spans 14 residues. V shed 3 bases and J shed 3 bases, with 9 bases lying between them. Germline loops: CDR1 SNHLY, CDR2 FYNNEI. The CDR3 sequence: CASSEKYFGNTIYF. In DNA form, the CDR3 reads TGTGCCAGCAGTGAGAAATACTTTGGAAACACCATATATTTT.

The chain carries TRBV11-2 and TRBJ1-1, with D possibly being TRBD1 (6 bases). Trimming took 5 bases from V and 3 from J, leaving 16 bases between them. The length of the CDR3 is 15 residues. The germline V gene has CDR1 SGHAT and CDR2 FQNNGV. CDR3 protein: CASSPHLGGDTEAFF. The CDR3 DNA is TGTGCCAGCAGCCCTCACCTAGGGGGGGACACTGAAGCTTTCTTT.

The sample holds one count of this clone. This chain joins TRBV19 and TRBJ1-1, with TRBD1 matching over 10 bases. Trimming removed 4 bases from V and 1 base from J; junction bases left unmatched: 3. The CDR3 loop spans 15 amino acids. The germline gives CDR1 LNHDA, CDR2 SQIVND (reference sequence). In nucleotides, the CDR3 is TGTGCCAGTAGTAGATGGGACAGGGGGAACACTGAAGCTTTCTTT. It translates to CASSRWDRGNTEAFF.

The chain is built from TRBV5-1 and TRBJ1-1; 8 bases align to TRBD1. Losses at the gene ends were 1 base for V and 3 bases for J; bases not matched to a gene: 2. Germline loops: CDR1 SGHRS, CDR2 YFSETQ. This CDR3 contains 14 residues. CDR3 coding DNA: TGCGCCAGCAGCTTGAACAGGGGGGACACTGAAGCTTTCTTT. This codes for CASSLNRGDTEAFF.

The gene calls are TRBV3-1 (or the pseudogene TRBV3-2) and TRBJ2-1; 9 bases map to TRBD2. The J segment lost 8 bases and the V segment lost 0 bases, leaving 20 bases of the junction unmatched. The CDR3 runs to 20 residues. Germline CDR1 reads LGHDT; CDR2 reads YNNKEL (reference sequence). CDR3 coding DNA: TGTGCCAGCAGCCAAGATATAGGCGGGGGGGCCATATCCAAGAGCGATGAGCAGTTCTTC. Its translation is CASSQDIGGGAISKSDEQFF.

The rearrangement joins TRBV9 to TRBJ2-1, with TRBD2 identical over 10 bases. From germline, CDR1 is SGDLS and CDR2 YYNGEE. Trimming removed 3 bases from V and 7 bases from J; junction bases left unmatched: 7. The CDR3 contains 15 residues. The CDR3: CASSASGGAENEQFF. In nucleotides, the CDR3 is TGTGCCAGCAGCGCGAGCGGGGGGGCAGAAAATGAGCAGTTCTTC.

The V call is TRBV5-6, the J call TRBJ2-2; 8 bases line up with TRBD1. The germline V gene has CDR1 SGHDT and CDR2 YYEEEE. There are 18 residues in the CDR3. V lost 3 bases to trimming and J lost 1 base; unmatched junction nucleotides: 11. The CDR3: CASSSATGGGRNTGELFF. The CDR3 region has the DNA TGTGCCAGCAGCTCGGCTACAGGGGGAGGTAGGAACACCGGGGAGCTGTTTTTT.

This chain uses TRBV5-1 with TRBJ1-2, with D uncertain. Germline values: CDR1 SGHRS, CDR2 YFSETQ. The CDR3 runs to 14 residues. Between the trimmed V and J ends, which lost 4 bases and 4 bases, there was a span of 14 bases. The DNA of the CDR3 is TGCGCCAGCAGCCTCGGCCCGTCGGGCTATGGCTACACCTTC. Translating gives CASSLGPSGYGYTF.

The rearrangement links TRBV7-6 to TRBJ1-2; 9 bases match TRBD1. V lost 1 base and J lost 2; bases outside the gene matches: 5. Germline V gene sequence: CDR1 SGHVS, CDR2 FNYEAQ. This CDR3 has 16 residues. The CDR3 loop reads CASSLGSGTGNYGYTF. CDR3 coding DNA: TGTGCCAGCAGCTTAGGCTCTGGGACAGGGAACTATGGCTACACCTTC.

The V call is TRBV6-5, the J call TRBJ2-7; tentative D call: TRBD2 (6 bases). CDR3 length equals 14 residues. Germline V gene sequence: CDR1 MNHEY, CDR2 SVGAGI. The V gene lost 8 bases and the J gene lost 0 bases, with 14 bases spanning the gap. The CDR3 region has the DNA TGTGCCAGCTCCATAGGGACTCCCTCCTACGAGCAGTACTTC. Encoded protein: CASSIGTPSYEQYF.

This clone occurred once. The V and J genes are TRBV2 and TRBJ1-3; 9 nucleotides agree with TRBD1. With 1 base clipped from V and 4 bases from J, the junction kept 8 bases outside the gene matches. The CDR3 is 17 residues long. Per germline, CDR1 SNHLY and CDR2 FYNNEI. CDR3: CASSEGVDRGIGNTIYF. CDR3 nucleotides: TGTGCCAGCAGTGAAGGAGTTGACAGGGGGATAGGAAACACCATATATTTT.

V gene TRBV13 combines with J gene TRBJ2-1, with a weak D call TRBD2 (6 bases). Germline V gene lookup returns CDR1 PRHDT and CDR2 FYEKMQ (reference sequence). V gave up 3 bases and J gave up 0 bases, with 12 bases separating them. This CDR3 has 16 amino acids. CDR3 sequence: CASSLWDGSSYNEQFF. CDR3 in DNA: TGTGCCAGCAGCTTGTGGGACGGGAGCTCCTACAATGAGCAGTTCTTC. The entire variable domain, with the rest obtained from reference TRBV13 and TRBJ2-1, is as follows: AAGVIQSPRHLIKEKRETATLKCYPIPRHDTVYWYQQGPGQDPQFLISFYEKMQSDKGSIPDRFSAQQFSDYHSELNMSSLELGDSALYFCASSLWDGSSYNEQFFGPGTRLTVL.

CDR3: CASSQGRGVGQPQHF. The CDR3 nucleotides are TGTGCCAGCAGCCAAGGCAGGGGGGTGGGTCAGCCCCAGCATTTT. The chain joins TRBV3-1 (or the pseudogene TRBV3-2) to TRBJ1-5; 7 bases align to TRBD1. Per germline, CDR1 LGHDT and CDR2 YNNKEL (reference sequence). The CDR3 covers 15 residues. The V gene end was trimmed by 1 base and the J gene end by 6 bases; junction bases not matched to a gene: 6.

The chain links TRBV30 to TRBJ1-2; D gene unclear. With 0 bases removed from V and 5 bases from J, the gap between germline ends came to 13 bases. Germline V gene sequence: CDR1 GTSNPN, CDR2 SVGIG (reference sequence). The CDR3 is 14 residues long. As DNA, the CDR3 is TGTGCCTGGAGTGTCGACCTTCGAGCGTATGGCTACACCTTC. It translates to CAWSVDLRAYGYTF.

The chain carries TRBV2 and TRBJ1-5; D is possibly TRBD1 (5 bases). Trimming stripped 6 bases from V and 6 bases from J, with 12 bases between. There are 13 residues in the CDR3. The germline V gene has CDR1 SNHLY and CDR2 FYNNEI. CDR3: CASRGGEIQPQHF. CDR3 nucleotides: TGTGCCAGCAGGGGGGGAGAGATTCAGCCCCAGCATTTT. The entire variable domain, with the rest obtained from reference TRBV2 and TRBJ1-5, is as follows: EPEVTQTPSHQVTQMGQEVILRCVPISNHLYFYWYRQILGQKVEFLVSFYNNEISEKSEIFDDQFSVERPDGSNFTLKIRSTKLEDSAMYFCASRGGEIQPQHFGDGTRLSIL.

This clone has a handful of counts. The chain recombines TRBV4-2 with TRBJ1-2; possible D gene TRBD1, 6 bases. The V gene's germline CDR1 is LGHNA and CDR2 YNFKEQ. With 4 bases removed from V and 2 bases from J, the gap between germline ends came to 14 bases. The CDR3 contains 15 residues. CDR3 nucleotide sequence: TGTGCCAGCAGCCCATTGGACAGAACAAACTATGGCTACACCTTC. Its translation: CASSPLDRTNYGYTF.

J is TRBJ1-2 and V is TRBV2; D gene ambiguous. In germline, CDR1 is SNHLY, CDR2 FYNNEI. The germline V and J ends were trimmed by 2 bases and 6 bases, with 4 bases remaining between them. The CDR3 is made up of 11 amino acids. CDR3 DNA: TGTGCCAGCAGTGAATTAGATGGCTACACCTTC. Protein product: CASSELDGYTF.

J is TRBJ1-6 and V is TRBV5-1; D is possibly TRBD1 (5 bases). Germline assignment: CDR1 SGHRS and CDR2 YFSETQ. V lost 7 bases, J lost 14 bases, and 13 bases lay in between. The CDR3 has 11 amino acids. The CDR3 DNA reads as TGCGCCAGCCGTTCAGGGAAGACCCTCCACTTT. Its protein product is CASRSGKTLHF.

The chain is built from TRBV3-1 (or the pseudogene TRBV3-2) and TRBJ2-2; D unresolved. Trimming cost V 3 bases and J 4 bases, with 6 bases left between them. The CDR3 runs 13 residues. Germline-derived CDR1 and CDR2 are LGHDT and YNNKEL (reference sequence). CDR3 loop: CASSQFSTGELFF. The CDR3 bases are TGTGCCAGCAGCCAGTTCAGCACCGGGGAGCTGTTTTTT.

This rearrangement joins TRBV6-1 to TRBJ2-1; tentative D call: TRBD2 (5 bases). This CDR3 has 17 residues. Germline CDR1 reads MNHNS; CDR2 reads SASEGT. V lost 0 bases, J lost 5 bases, and 17 bases lay in between. CDR3 sequence: CASSEALQPGSHNEQFF. CDR3 coding DNA: TGTGCCAGCAGTGAAGCGCTTCAGCCGGGGAGCCACAATGAGCAGTTCTTC.

This clone was observed a few times. The CDR3 region has the DNA TGTGCCAGCCGCCCGCGCGGCAATGAGCAGTTCTTC. It specifies CASRPRGNEQFF. The chain combines TRBV6-5 with TRBJ2-1, with D unresolved. Trimming stripped 8 bases from V and 6 bases from J, with 11 bases between. Germline V gene lookup returns CDR1 MNHEY and CDR2 SVGAGI. The CDR3 length is 12 residues.

The chain recombines TRBV3-1 (or the pseudogene TRBV3-2) with TRBJ1-1; 9 bases agree with TRBD1. Per the germline V gene, CDR1 is LGHDT and CDR2 is YNNKEL (reference sequence). V was clipped by 4 bases and J by 4 bases; unmatched bases: 7. The CDR3 is 15 residues long. The CDR3: CASSRGTGKGTEAFF. CDR3 in DNA: TGTGCCAGCAGCCGCGGGACAGGGAAGGGCACTGAAGCTTTCTTT.